The present entry profiles one T cell receptor (beta chain) with its context. These data belong to a study of blood T cell repertoires in COVID-19. At the level of the study: Samples came from the United States, Italy and Spain, spanning acute and convalescent COVID-19.

Assay: immunoSEQ multiplex PCR; the TCRdb copy retains only in-frame clones and omits some. The sample has hundreds of thousands of clones, 84% seen once. The CDR3 is 16 residues long. V lost 5 bases, J lost 2 bases, and 9 bases stayed unmatched. Germline CDR1 and CDR2: SGHAT and FQNNGV. This sequence joins TRBV11-2 and TRBJ2-5, with TRBD2 identical over 9 bases. Sequenced: peripheral blood. This TCR was sampled from a woman older than 75 with active or convalescent COVID-19. In DNA, the CDR3 is TGTGCCAGCAGCCCCCTAAGAGCGGGGGGACAAGAGACCCAGTACTTC. Its protein is CASSPLRAGGQETQYF.